Below are 31 T cell receptor beta chains sequenced from a single sample in a study of blood T cell repertoires in COVID-19. Assay used: immunoSEQ multiplex PCR; TCRdb lists only in-frame clones, some missing. Altogether about 330,000 clones are present, around 85% being singletons, with the ten largest covering just over 7%. The sequencing sample was made of peripheral blood. The receptor source for this set is a human donor in a cohort sampled during active COVID-19.

The rearrangement joins TRBV5-1 to TRBJ2-1; 11 bases fit TRBD2. V lost 0 bases to trimming and J lost 0 bases; unmatched junction nucleotides: 5. Germline V lookup: CDR1 SGHRS, CDR2 YFSETQ. CDR3 length: 18 residues. The CDR3 DNA reads TGCGCCAGCAGCTTGGCACTAGCGGGGGACCCCTCCTACAATGAGCAGTTCTTC. Its translation is CASSLALAGDPSYNEQFF.

V and J are TRBV7-2 and TRBJ1-2; tentatively, D is TRBD1 (5 bases). CDR1 SGHTA and CDR2 FQGNSA come from the germline V gene. V was shortened by 3 bases and J by 0 bases, with 20 bases between the two germline ends. The CDR3 extends over 18 amino acids. CDR3 bases: TGTGCCAGCAGCTTCCGAGTATTACAGGTTCGGACTAACTATGGCTACACCTTC. Protein sequence: CASSFRVLQVRTNYGYTF.

The rearrangement links TRBV24-1 to TRBJ2-1; D possibly corresponds to TRBD1 (6 bases). Germline V CDR1 and CDR2: KGHDR, SFDVKD. The germline V and J ends were trimmed by 9 bases and 10 bases, with 12 bases remaining between them. The CDR3 extends over 11 amino acids. DNA for the CDR3: TGTGCCACCTCAGGGGCAGGGGAGCAGTTCTTC. Residues: CATSGAGEQFF.

V gene TRBV5-4 combines with J gene TRBJ2-7, with TRBD2 matching 8 bases. The CDR3 is 17 residues long. V lost 0 bases, J lost 2 bases, and 10 bases stayed unmatched. In germline, CDR1 is SGHNT, CDR2 YYREEE (reference sequence). The CDR3 region is CASSLASGAGGPYEQYF. CDR3 DNA sequence: TGTGCCAGCAGCTTGGCATCGGGGGCGGGGGGCCCCTACGAGCAGTACTTC.

The rearrangement links TRBV30 to TRBJ2-3; 11 nucleotides align to TRBD2. CDR3 length equals 14 residues. Germline V gene lookup returns CDR1 GTSNPN and CDR2 SVGIG (reference sequence). Trimming took 2 bases from V and 8 from J; bases not matched to a gene: 6. CDR3 residues: CAWSLAGGPGTQYF. The CDR3 DNA sequence: TGTGCCTGGAGTTTAGCGGGGGGGCCGGGTACGCAGTATTTT.

This chain joins TRBV7-2 and TRBJ2-1; a weak D match, TRBD1 (5 bases). The CDR3 contains 14 residues. V gave up 1 base and J gave up 3 bases, with 7 bases separating them. Per germline, CDR1 SGHTA and CDR2 FQGNSA. CDR3: CASSLGQNYNEQFF. CDR3 bases: TGTGCCAGCAGCTTAGGACAGAACTACAATGAGCAGTTCTTC.

The V and J genes are TRBV7-3 and TRBJ1-2; the match to TRBD1 covers 10 bases. Germline CDR1 SGHTA, CDR2 FQGTGA. The CDR3 spans 14 residues. The V gene end was trimmed by 6 bases and the J gene end by 6 bases; junction bases not matched to a gene: 7. CDR3 in amino acids: CASRHPGQGNGYTF. The DNA of the CDR3 is TGTGCCAGCAGACACCCGGGACAGGGGAATGGCTACACCTTC.

This clone was picked up one time. The chain uses TRBV18 and TRBJ2-7, with 9 nucleotides matching TRBD2. This CDR3 has 14 residues. The V gene end was trimmed by 6 bases and the J gene end by 0 bases; junction bases not matched to a gene: 3. Germline CDR1 reads KGHSH; CDR2 reads LQKENI. The DNA for the CDR3 is TGTGCCAGCTCTGGGACTAGCACCTCCTACGAGCAGTACTTC. Residues: CASSGTSTSYEQYF.

The J gene is TRBJ2-4, the V gene TRBV2, with D perhaps TRBD1 (6 bases). V was trimmed by 2 bases and J by 8 bases, leaving 19 bases between them. This CDR3 has 16 amino acids. In germline, CDR1 is SNHLY, CDR2 FYNNEI. DNA for the CDR3: TGTGCCAGCAGTGAATCGACGGGACACCGATCGGACATTCAGTACTTC. Translating gives CASSESTGHRSDIQYF.

The V gene is TRBV19, the J gene TRBJ1-2, with 11 bases fitting TRBD1. CDR3 length equals 15 residues. Germline CDR1 reads LNHDA; CDR2 reads SQIVND (reference sequence). Germline trimming cut 5 bases from V and 3 bases from J; bases unmatched to any gene: 5. CDR3 bases: TGTGCCAGTAGTCTTGGGGACAGGGGGTACTATGGCTACACCTTC. Protein: CASSLGDRGYYGYTF.

The chain links TRBV28 to TRBJ1-4, with D possibly TRBD1 on 6 matching bases. From germline, CDR1 is MDHEN and CDR2 SYDVKM. V was trimmed by 5 bases and J by 5 bases, leaving 12 bases between them. This CDR3 comprises 14 residues. The CDR3 loop reads CASSLGTLNEKLFF. DNA of the CDR3: TGTGCCAGCAGTCTGGGGACACTGAATGAAAAACTGTTTTTT.

The chain recombines TRBV5-1 with TRBJ1-1; no firm D call. The CDR3 length is 13 residues. Germline V lookup: CDR1 SGHRS, CDR2 YFSETQ. Between the trimmed V and J ends, which lost 3 bases and 2 bases, there was a span of 8 bases. CDR3 DNA sequence: TGCGCCAGCAGCTCGGGATTTAACACTGAAGCTTTCTTT. It translates to CASSSGFNTEAFF.

This rearrangement joins TRBV19 to TRBJ2-1; tentatively, D is TRBD2 (5 bases). V lost 4 bases to trimming and J lost 1 base, with 11 bases between them. There are 15 residues in the CDR3. Germline values: CDR1 LNHDA, CDR2 SQIVND (reference sequence). Here the CDR3 reads CASSTEGRSYNEQFF. DNA of the CDR3: TGTGCCAGTAGTACCGAGGGTCGGTCCTACAATGAGCAGTTCTTC.

The chain combines TRBV18 with TRBJ1-1; 7 bases are a match to TRBD1. V lost 2 bases to trimming and J lost 4 bases; unmatched junction nucleotides: 7. Germline V CDR1 and CDR2: KGHSH, LQKENI. CDR3 length equals 15 residues. In DNA form, the CDR3 reads TGTGCCAGCTCACCAATCCAGGGGGGAGGCACTGAAGCTTTCTTT. The encoded protein is CASSPIQGGGTEAFF.

The chain couples TRBV6-5 to TRBJ1-2, with D perhaps matching TRBD1 (5 bases). Deletions cut 4 bases from V and 3 bases from J, with 12 bases between. This CDR3 contains 14 residues. Germline assignment: CDR1 MNHEY and CDR2 SVGAGI. The CDR3 reads CASSWGGIDYGYTF. CDR3 sequence (DNA): TGTGCCAGCAGTTGGGGGGGAATTGACTATGGCTACACCTTC.

V and J are TRBV13 and TRBJ1-4; D might be TRBD1 (6 bases). The CDR3 spans 16 residues. Trimming stripped 3 bases from V and 7 bases from J, with 18 bases between. CDR1 is PRHDT, CDR2 FYEKMQ, per germline (reference sequence). The CDR3 spells CASSFGTGRGREKLFF. In DNA form, the CDR3 reads TGTGCCAGCAGCTTTGGAACAGGGAGAGGTCGTGAAAAACTGTTTTTT.

A word on this clone: An end of the junction differs from the germline gene, which may be a read error. The chain uses TRBV30 and TRBJ2-6, with D maybe TRBD1 (5 bases). Germline loops: CDR1 GTSNPN, CDR2 SVGIG (reference sequence). The CDR3 is made up of 13 amino acids. CDR3 residues: CAWRQSGANVPTF. CDR3 nucleotides: TGTGCCTGGAGACAATCTGGGGCCAACGTCCCGACTTTC.

The genes are TRBV6-5 and TRBJ2-3; a possible D gene is TRBD1 (5 bases). The germline V gene has CDR1 MNHEY and CDR2 SVGAGI. The CDR3 is made up of 14 amino acids. V shed 7 bases and J shed 6 bases, with 17 bases lying between them. CDR3 sequence: CASTSDIIVDTQYF. In DNA form, the CDR3 reads TGTGCCAGCACCTCGGACATTATTGTGGATACGCAGTATTTT.

The chain employs TRBV29-1 and TRBJ2-6; the match to TRBD1 covers 12 bases. The germline V gene encodes CDR1 SQVTM and CDR2 ANQGSEA. V shed 3 bases, J shed 4 bases, and the junction held 1 base outside the gene matches. The CDR3 length is 15 residues. The CDR3 nucleotides are TGCAGCGTTGAGGGACAGGGGGCCGGGGCCAACGTCCTGACTTTC. This gives the protein CSVEGQGAGANVLTF.

The chain carries TRBV24-1 and TRBJ2-3, with D hard to call. CDR1 and CDR2 (germline): KGHDR, SFDVKD. V lost 1 base, J lost 1 base, and 5 bases lay in between. The length of the CDR3 is 14 residues. The CDR3: CATSDFSGTDTQYF. CDR3 DNA sequence: TGTGCCACCAGTGATTTTTCCGGCACAGATACGCAGTATTTT.

The chain has TRBV5-1 and TRBJ1-2; D might be TRBD1 (6 bases). The CDR3 is made up of 15 amino acids. The germline CDR1 and CDR2 sequences are SGHRS and YFSETQ. V lost 4 bases, J lost 0 bases, and 13 bases lay in between. Here the CDR3 reads CASSITGSPNYGYTF. CDR3 sequence (DNA): TGCGCCAGCAGCATTACAGGGTCCCCTAACTATGGCTACACCTTC.

The rearrangement joins TRBV5-4 to TRBJ1-6; no firm D call. This CDR3 region has 15 residues. Trimming shortened V by 0 bases and J by 9 bases, and 13 bases separated the two germline ends. Germline V gene sequence: CDR1 SGHNT, CDR2 YYREEE (reference sequence). CDR3 sequence (DNA): TGTGCCAGCAGCTTGGTCGATCGGGTCAGTTCACCCCTCCACTTT. Translated, it gives CASSLVDRVSSPLHF. The whole variable domain, filled in from reference TRBV5-4 and TRBJ1-6, reads ETGVTQSPTHLIKTRGQQVTLRCSSQSGHNTVSWYQQALGQGPQFIFQYYREEENGRGNFPPRFSGLQFPNYSSELNVNALELDDSALYLCASSLVDRVSSPLHFGNGTRLTVT.

V gene TRBV10-2 combines with J gene TRBJ2-7, with TRBD2 matching 13 bases. Unmatched junction bases numbered 2, after V lost 6 bases and J lost 6 bases. The germline CDR1 and CDR2 sequences are WSHSY and SAAADI. The length of the CDR3 is 13 residues. The CDR3, as DNA: TGCGCCAGCAGGGGACTAGCGGGGCGCGAGCAGTACTTC. Its protein product is CASRGLAGREQYF.

The chain links TRBV6-5 to TRBJ2-4; 7 bases line up with TRBD1. This CDR3 comprises 12 residues. V trimming: 5 bases; J trimming: 6 bases; junction bases outside the gene matches: 1. Germline CDR1 reads MNHEY; CDR2 reads SVGAGI. The CDR3 loop reads CASSNRGNIQYF. For the CDR3, the DNA is TGTGCCAGCAGTAACAGGGGAAACATTCAGTACTTC.

This chain uses TRBV5-1 with TRBJ2-1, with 10 bases fitting TRBD2. V shed 7 bases, J shed 0 bases, and the junction held 4 bases outside the gene matches. This CDR3 region has 15 residues. Germline V gene data show CDR1 as SGHRS and CDR2 as YFSETQ. DNA for the CDR3: TGCGCCAGCCGACTAGCGGGCGACTCCTACAATGAGCAGTTCTTC. Its protein is CASRLAGDSYNEQFF.

The sample holds many counts of this clone. This chain links TRBV24-1 with TRBJ1-1; 7 nucleotides match TRBD1. This CDR3 contains 13 residues. Germline CDR1 is KGHDR and CDR2 is SFDVKD. The trim removed 5 bases at V and 5 bases at J, leaving 4 bases unmatched. The chain's CDR3 is CATSASGQTEAFF. The DNA of the CDR3 is TGTGCCACCAGTGCCTCGGGACAGACTGAAGCTTTCTTT.

This clone was seen more than once but under ten times. The chain uses TRBV7-9 and TRBJ1-4; perhaps TRBD1 as D (5 bases). Trimming left V 2 bases short and J 4 bases short, with 20 bases between. The CDR3 has 18 residues. Per the germline V gene, CDR1 is SEHNR and CDR2 is FQNEAQ (reference sequence). The CDR3 loop reads CASSLFGWGRDHNEKLFF. The CDR3 DNA follows: TGTGCCAGCAGCTTATTTGGTTGGGGCAGGGATCATAATGAAAAACTGTTTTTT.

V and J are TRBV12-3 or TRBV12-4 and TRBJ1-2; D ambiguous. Trimming removed 5 bases from V and 12 bases from J, with 16 bases in between. This CDR3 contains 12 residues. The CDR3 spells CASSPSSQSDTF. CDR3 nucleotide sequence: TGTGCCAGCAGTCCGTCGTCCCAATCGGACACCTTC.

The table lists this clone with a few counts. The gene calls are TRBV5-4 and TRBJ2-7, with D uncertain. V lost 3 bases and J 4 bases, leaving 11 bases between the germline ends. The germline gives CDR1 SGHNT, CDR2 YYREEE (reference sequence). The CDR3 sequence is 13 residues long. CDR3 sequence (DNA): TGTGCCAGCAGCTCTACTGTATCGTACGAGCAGTACTTC. Protein product: CASSSTVSYEQYF.

The chain couples TRBV11-2 to TRBJ1-2; D is unclear. Trimming pared 3 bases from V and 1 base from J, leaving 12 bases between. There are 15 residues in the CDR3. Germline assignment: CDR1 SGHAT and CDR2 FQNNGV. CDR3 region: CASSFESRVNYGYTF. The CDR3 region has the DNA TGTGCCAGCAGCTTTGAGTCCCGGGTTAACTATGGCTACACCTTC.

The V call is TRBV5-1, the J call TRBJ1-6; unclear D gene. The length of the CDR3 is 14 residues. V lost 4 bases and J lost 8, with 13 bases in between. CDR1 SGHRS and CDR2 YFSETQ come from the germline V gene. This chain's CDR3 is CASSTGAADSPLHF. In nucleotides, the CDR3 is TGCGCCAGCAGCACGGGAGCGGCGGATTCACCCCTCCACTTT.